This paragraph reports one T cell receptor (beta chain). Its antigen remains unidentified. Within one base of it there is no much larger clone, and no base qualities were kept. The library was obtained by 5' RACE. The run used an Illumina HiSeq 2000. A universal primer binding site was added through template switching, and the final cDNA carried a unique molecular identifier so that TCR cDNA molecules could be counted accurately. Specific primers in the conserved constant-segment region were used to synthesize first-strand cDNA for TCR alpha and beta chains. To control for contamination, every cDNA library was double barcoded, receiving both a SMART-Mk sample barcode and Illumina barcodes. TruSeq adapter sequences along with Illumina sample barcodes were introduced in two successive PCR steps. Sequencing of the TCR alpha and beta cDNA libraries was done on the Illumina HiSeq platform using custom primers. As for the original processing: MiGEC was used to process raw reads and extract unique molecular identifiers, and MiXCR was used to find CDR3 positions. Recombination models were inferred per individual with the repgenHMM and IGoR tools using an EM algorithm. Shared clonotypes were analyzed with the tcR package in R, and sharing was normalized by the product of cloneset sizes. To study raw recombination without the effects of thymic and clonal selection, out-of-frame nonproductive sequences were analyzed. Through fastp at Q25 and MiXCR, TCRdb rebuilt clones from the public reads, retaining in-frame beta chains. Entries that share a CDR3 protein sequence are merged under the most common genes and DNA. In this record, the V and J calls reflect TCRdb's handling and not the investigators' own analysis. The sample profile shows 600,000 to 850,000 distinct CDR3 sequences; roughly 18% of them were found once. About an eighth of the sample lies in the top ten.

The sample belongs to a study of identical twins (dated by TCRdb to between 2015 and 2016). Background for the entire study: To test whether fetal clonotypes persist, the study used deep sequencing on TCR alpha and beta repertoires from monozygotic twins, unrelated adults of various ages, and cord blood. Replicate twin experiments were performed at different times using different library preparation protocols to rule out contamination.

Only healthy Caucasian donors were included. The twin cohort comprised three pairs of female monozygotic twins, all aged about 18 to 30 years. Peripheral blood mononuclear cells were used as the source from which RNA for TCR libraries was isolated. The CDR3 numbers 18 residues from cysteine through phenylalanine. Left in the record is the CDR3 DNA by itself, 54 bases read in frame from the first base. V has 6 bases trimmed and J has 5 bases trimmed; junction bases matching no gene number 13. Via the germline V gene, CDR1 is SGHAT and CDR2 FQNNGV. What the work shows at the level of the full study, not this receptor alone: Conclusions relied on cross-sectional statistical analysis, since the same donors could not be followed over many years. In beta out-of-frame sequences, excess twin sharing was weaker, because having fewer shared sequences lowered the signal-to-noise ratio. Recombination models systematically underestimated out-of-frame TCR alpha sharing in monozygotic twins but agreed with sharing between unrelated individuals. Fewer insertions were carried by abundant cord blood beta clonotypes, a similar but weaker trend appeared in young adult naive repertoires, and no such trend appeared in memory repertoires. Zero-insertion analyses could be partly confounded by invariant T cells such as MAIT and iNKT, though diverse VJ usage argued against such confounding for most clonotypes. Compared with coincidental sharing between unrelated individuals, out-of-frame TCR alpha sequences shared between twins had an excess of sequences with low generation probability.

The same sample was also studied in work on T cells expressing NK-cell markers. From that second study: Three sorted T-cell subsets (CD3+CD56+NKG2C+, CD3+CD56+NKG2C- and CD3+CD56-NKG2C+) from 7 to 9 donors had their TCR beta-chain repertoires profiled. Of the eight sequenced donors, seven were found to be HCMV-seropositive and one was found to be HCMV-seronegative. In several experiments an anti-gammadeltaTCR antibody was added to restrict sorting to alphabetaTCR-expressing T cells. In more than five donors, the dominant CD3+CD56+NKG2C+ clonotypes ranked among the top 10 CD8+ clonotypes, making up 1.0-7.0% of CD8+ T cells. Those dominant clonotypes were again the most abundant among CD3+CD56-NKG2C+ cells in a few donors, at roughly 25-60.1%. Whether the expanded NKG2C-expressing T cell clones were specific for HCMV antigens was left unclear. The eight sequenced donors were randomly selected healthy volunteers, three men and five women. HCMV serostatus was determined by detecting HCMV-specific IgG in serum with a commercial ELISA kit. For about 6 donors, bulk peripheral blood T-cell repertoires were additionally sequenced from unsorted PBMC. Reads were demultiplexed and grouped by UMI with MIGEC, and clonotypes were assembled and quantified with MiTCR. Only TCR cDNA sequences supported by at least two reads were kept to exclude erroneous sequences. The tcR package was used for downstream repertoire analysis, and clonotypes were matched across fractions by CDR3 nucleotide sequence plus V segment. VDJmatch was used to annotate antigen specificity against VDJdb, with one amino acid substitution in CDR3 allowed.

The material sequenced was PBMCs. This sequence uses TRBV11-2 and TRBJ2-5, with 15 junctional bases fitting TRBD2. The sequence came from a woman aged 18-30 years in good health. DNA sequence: TGTGCCAGCAGTCCACGGACTAGCGGGGGGGCCTTACGGGAGACCCAGTACTTC. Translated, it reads CASSPRTSGGALRETQYF.